Listed here is a single T cell receptor beta chain. TCR beta CDR3 amplification from genomic DNA was performed by two-round multiplex PCR. Specific primers for each TRBV and TRBJ gene were what first-round PCR used. TCRdb reprocessed the multiplex PCR reads via MiXCR and lists one record per CDR3 protein. The top ten hold roughly 9.4% of the sample, which has about 51,000 distinct CDR3 sequences, less than 35% seen once. This CDR3 is 13 amino acids long. V was pared by 8 bases and J by 6 bases, with 7 bases of the junction left unmatched. This entry comes from a study of prognosis after radiotherapy for stage I lung cancer. Looking at the study overall: Stage I non-small cell lung cancer patients, who were enrolled in Nanjing, China, joined the cohort between 2018 and 2019. Following radiotherapy, four patients went on to present distant metastases at a median of roughly 7 months, and 15 exhibited no significant progression.

Material: PBMCs, obtained before or after stereotactic body radiation therapy (not recorded which). This clonotype originated in a donor over 45 with non-small cell lung cancer. J is TRBJ2-1 and V is TRBV12-3 or TRBV12-4; 7 nucleotides agree with TRBD2. The CDR3 DNA is TGTGCCAGCTCCTTGGGGGAGGGCAATGAGCAGTTCTTC. Translated, it gives CASSLGEGNEQFF.